The 5 T cell receptor beta chains below all came from one sample that was sequenced in a study of cytomegalovirus exposure and HLA in healthy donors. Researchers ran the PCR with 60 Vbeta and 13 Jbeta primers. The repertoire was sequenced with immunoSEQ multiplex PCR; TCRdb's copy has only in-frame clones and lacks some. The table has under 250,000 clones, around 82% seen once. Sequenced sample: PBMCs. The receptors here all came from a woman aged 25-40 years in good health and CMV-seronegative.

Comments on this clone: The junction differs from germline at one of its ends, possibly a read error. The chain links TRBV7-9 to TRBJ2-7, with 7 bases that match TRBD2. The CDR3 totals 16 residues. CDR1 is SEHNR, CDR2 FQNEAQ, per germline (reference sequence). The chain's CDR3 is CSSSLGFRGLAYEQYF. CDR3 coding DNA: TGTTCCAGCAGCTTAGGATTTCGAGGACTAGCCTACGAGCAGTACTTC.

The chain couples TRBV7-9 to TRBJ1-5; D might be TRBD1 (5 bases). Trimming removed 1 base at V and 3 bases at J, with 7 bases between. Per the germline V gene, CDR1 is SEHNR and CDR2 is FQNEAQ (reference sequence). The CDR3 runs to 14 residues. The CDR3 nucleotides read TGTGCCAGCAGCTTAGGACAGTCCAATCAGCCCCAGCATTTT. Amino acids: CASSLGQSNQPQHF.

J is TRBJ2-2 and V is TRBV5-5; TRBD2 matches 9 bases. The ends lost 1 base at V and 6 bases at J; junction bases unmatched: 7. The CDR3 contains 16 residues. Germline CDR1 reads SGHKS; CDR2 reads YYEKEE (reference sequence). CDR3 sequence: CASSLLGLAHAGELFF. DNA of the CDR3: TGTGCCAGCAGCTTGTTGGGACTAGCTCACGCCGGGGAGCTGTTTTTT.

This clone occurred once. This rearrangement joins TRBV28 to TRBJ2-7; D gene uncertain. In germline, CDR1 is MDHEN, CDR2 SYDVKM. The V end lost 2 bases, the J end lost 0 bases, and 5 bases lay between the germline ends. There are 13 residues in the CDR3. The CDR3 DNA sequence: TGTGCCAGCAGTTTAGAGAGCTCCTACGAGCAGTACTTC. Its protein product is CASSLESSYEQYF. The full variable domain, completed using reference TRBV28 and TRBJ2-7, is DVKVTQSSRYLVKRTGEKVFLECVQDMDHENMFWYRQDPGLGLRLIYFSYDVKMKEKGDIPEGYSVSREKKERFSLILESASTNQTSMYLCASSLESSYEQYFGPGTRLTVT.

The CDR3 protein is CASSDPLGYDTQYF. CDR3 nucleotides: TGTGCCAGCAGTGACCCCCTAGGTTACGATACGCAGTATTTT. The V call is TRBV6-1, the J call TRBJ2-3; D gene unclear. CDR1 and CDR2 (germline): MNHNS, SASEGT. The CDR3 runs to 14 residues. Trimming cost V 3 bases and J 6 bases, with 13 bases left between them.